This T cell receptor beta chain emerged from a study of OX40 agonist ivuxolimab in advanced cancers. This clone was seen a single time. The table came from immunoSEQ multiplex PCR; TCRdb's copy has only in-frame clones and leaves some out. The sample lists over 70,000 clones, approximately 91% occurring once. The CDR3 is 16 residues long. V was pared by 6 bases and J by 7 bases, with 14 bases of the junction left unmatched. CDR1 and CDR2 from the germline V gene are SNHLY and FYNNEI. Sequenced material: CD4+ or CD8+ T cells sorted from blood, taken in a trial of the OX40 agonist ivuxolimab. The chain carries TRBV2 and TRBJ1-4, with 7 bases fitting TRBD1. The clonotype comes from an adult with an advanced solid tumor such as melanoma, head and neck, liver or kidney cancer. In DNA, the CDR3 is TGTGCCAGCAGAAACCCTCGGACAGGCGAGGGTGAAAAACTGTTTTTT. It yields the protein CASRNPRTGEGEKLFF. Supplemented by reference TRBV2 and TRBJ1-4, the full variable domain reads EPEVTQTPSHQVTQMGQEVILRCVPISNHLYFYWYRQILGQKVEFLVSFYNNEISEKSEIFDDQFSVERPDGSNFTLKIRSTKLEDSAMYFCASRNPRTGEGEKLFFGSGTQLSVL.